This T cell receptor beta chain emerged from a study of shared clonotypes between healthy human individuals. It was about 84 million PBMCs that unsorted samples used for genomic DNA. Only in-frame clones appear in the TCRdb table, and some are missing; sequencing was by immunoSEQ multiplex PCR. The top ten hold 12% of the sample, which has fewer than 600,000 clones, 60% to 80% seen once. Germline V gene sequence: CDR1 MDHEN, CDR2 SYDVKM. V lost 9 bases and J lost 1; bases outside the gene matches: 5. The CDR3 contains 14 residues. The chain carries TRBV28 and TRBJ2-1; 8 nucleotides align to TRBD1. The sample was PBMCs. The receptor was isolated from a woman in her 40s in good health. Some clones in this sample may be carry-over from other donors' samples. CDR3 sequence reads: CASAGGSSYNEQFF. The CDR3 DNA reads TGTGCCAGTGCAGGGGGCAGTTCCTACAATGAGCAGTTCTTC. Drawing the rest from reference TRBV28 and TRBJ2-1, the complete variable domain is DVKVTQSSRYLVKRTGEKVFLECVQDMDHENMFWYRQDPGLGLRLIYFSYDVKMKEKGDIPEGYSVSREKKERFSLILESASTNQTSMYLCASAGGSSYNEQFFGPGTRLTVL.